The 30 T cell receptor beta chains reported below all come from one sample, sequenced in a study of monozygotic twins with cystic fibrosis. Libraries were prepared by immunoSEQ multiplex PCR; TCRdb keeps only in-frame clonotypes and omits some of them. The table shows approximately 20,000 clones, with 91% occurring only once. The source material was blood. The receptors come from a girl aged 2 to 9 with cystic fibrosis.

This chain joins TRBV5-5 and TRBJ1-1, with 9 bases aligning to TRBD1. This CDR3 is 14 amino acids long. Germline V gene data show CDR1 as SGHKS and CDR2 as YYEKEE (reference sequence). V was clipped by 2 bases and J by 5 bases; unmatched bases: 4. CDR3: CASSFGTGQTEAFF. The CDR3, as DNA: TGTGCCAGCAGCTTTGGGACAGGGCAAACTGAAGCTTTCTTT.

CDR3 coding DNA: TGTGCCTGGACTAGCGGGAGCCCTAACACCGGGGAGCTGTTTTTT. Translated: CAWTSGSPNTGELFF. The chain uses TRBV30 and TRBJ2-2; 10 positions match TRBD2. Germline CDR1 reads GTSNPN; CDR2 reads SVGIG (reference sequence). V lost 4 bases, J lost 2 bases, and 4 bases stayed unmatched. The CDR3 consists of 15 residues.

V and J are TRBV5-1 and TRBJ2-1, with D perhaps being TRBD1 or TRBD2 (5 bases each). This CDR3 comprises 14 residues. With 5 bases removed from V and 7 bases from J, the gap between germline ends came to 16 bases. In germline, CDR1 is SGHRS, CDR2 YFSETQ. The CDR3 region has the DNA TGCGCCAGCAGTGTTACGAAGGGGAGAAATGAGCAGTTCTTC. Amino acid sequence: CASSVTKGRNEQFF. Drawing the rest from reference TRBV5-1 and TRBJ2-1, the complete variable domain is KAGVTQTPRYLIKTRGQQVTLSCSPISGHRSVSWYQQTPGQGLQFLFEYFSETQRNKGNFPGRFSGRQFSNSRSEMNVSTLELGDSALYLCASSVTKGRNEQFFGPGTRLTVL.

The chain uses TRBV28 and TRBJ2-7, with 14 positions matching TRBD2. J gave up 5 bases and V 6 bases, and 21 bases lay outside the gene matches. This CDR3 region has 20 residues. CDR1 and CDR2 from the germline V gene are MDHEN and SYDVKM. CDR3 DNA sequence: TGTGCCAGCAGCTCTCCCCTCGGACTAGCGGGAGGCCCTGCTGGCCACGAGCAGTACTTC. Protein sequence: CASSSPLGLAGGPAGHEQYF.

This chain uses TRBV5-6 with TRBJ1-1; D is unclear. The CDR3 contains 17 residues. The germline gives CDR1 SGHDT, CDR2 YYEEEE. The germline V and J ends were trimmed by 3 bases and 1 base, with 19 bases remaining between them. CDR3 bases: TGTGCCAGCAGCTCCGTTGGGCCCCGAATTCCGAACACTGAAGCTTTCTTT. Translating gives CASSSVGPRIPNTEAFF.

This clone was observed a few times. The V gene is TRBV27, the J gene TRBJ1-5; weak D call: TRBD1 (6 bases). The CDR3 covers 15 residues. Germline loops: CDR1 MNHEY, CDR2 SMNVEV (reference sequence). Trimming shortened V by 5 bases and J by 0 bases, and 11 bases separated the two germline ends. The CDR3 bases are TGTGCCAGCAGTAGAGACAGGTATAGCAATCAGCCCCAGCATTTT. Amino acids: CASSRDRYSNQPQHF.

The sample holds one count of this clone. The V gene is TRBV30, the J gene TRBJ2-1, with TRBD2 matching 10 bases. V lost 7 bases and J lost 8; bases outside the gene matches: 8. The CDR3 consists of 13 residues. Per the germline V gene, CDR1 is GTSNPN and CDR2 is SVGIG (reference sequence). The CDR3 nucleotides read TGTGCCTCGAGCGGGAGGGGCCCCCATGAGCAGTTCTTC. Amino acid sequence: CASSGRGPHEQFF.

V gene TRBV28 combines with J gene TRBJ2-7, with 7 bases matching TRBD2. The length of the CDR3 is 16 residues. Trimming took 4 bases from V and 1 from J; bases not matched to a gene: 10. The germline V gene encodes CDR1 MDHEN and CDR2 SYDVKM. CDR3 region: CASSSDAAGASYEQYF. In DNA form, the CDR3 reads TGTGCCAGCAGTTCTGACGCTGCGGGAGCTTCCTACGAGCAGTACTTC.

This rearrangement joins TRBV28 to TRBJ2-7; 7 positions agree with TRBD2. The germline V gene has CDR1 MDHEN and CDR2 SYDVKM. V gave up 7 bases and J gave up 4 bases; unmatched junction bases: 7. This CDR3 has 13 amino acids. CDR3 loop: CASISAGEYEQYF. Here the CDR3 DNA reads TGTGCCAGCATTAGTGCGGGAGAGTACGAGCAGTACTTC.

This clone was recorded once. The J gene is TRBJ1-4, the V gene TRBV5-3, with 12 nucleotides matching TRBD1. TRBV5-3 is assigned to the ORF class and has an uncertain function. V was pared by 8 bases and J by 11 bases, with 7 bases of the junction left unmatched. The CDR3 covers 13 residues. In DNA form, the CDR3 reads TGTGCCAGGGAGGGACAGGGGGCGGATAAACTGTTTTTT. Translating it yields CAREGQGADKLFF.

The rearrangement joins TRBV7-8 to TRBJ2-7; the D gene is possibly TRBD1 (6 bases). The V gene's germline CDR1 is SGHVS and CDR2 FQNEAQ. V was cut by 4 bases and J by 4 bases, with 8 bases left in between. CDR3 length: 12 amino acids. CDR3 nucleotide sequence: TGTGCCAGCAGCTGGACAGAGTACGAGCAGTACTTC. This translates into CASSWTEYEQYF.

Comments on this clone: Other DNA sequences in this specimen translate into the identical CDR3. The rearrangement joins TRBV19 to TRBJ1-5; possible D gene TRBD1, 5 bases. Trimming took 3 bases from V and 2 from J, leaving 11 bases between them. Looked up from germline, CDR1 is LNHDA and CDR2 is SQIVND (reference sequence). This CDR3 contains 15 residues. The CDR3 coding sequence is TGTGCCAGTAGTATTTGGGGCACGGGCAATCAGCCCCAGCATTTT. Translating gives CASSIWGTGNQPQHF.

The chain couples TRBV9 to TRBJ2-7; D gene uncertain. V dropped 4 bases and J dropped 5 bases, with 13 bases sitting between them. CDR3 size: 13 residues. The germline V gene encodes CDR1 SGDLS and CDR2 YYNGEE. This CDR3 reads CASSPGPFDEQYF. The CDR3 coding sequence is TGTGCCAGCAGCCCGGGCCCCTTCGACGAGCAGTACTTC. The whole variable domain, filled in from reference TRBV9 and TRBJ2-7, reads DSGVTQTPKHLITATGQRVTLRCSPRSGDLSVYWYQQSLDQGLQFLIQYYNGEERAKGNILERFSAQQFPDLHSELNLSSLELGDSALYFCASSPGPFDEQYFGPGTRLTVT.

The V call is TRBV2, the J call TRBJ2-1; no clear D. This CDR3 has 11 amino acids. Germline V lookup: CDR1 SNHLY, CDR2 FYNNEI. Trimming cost V 7 bases and J 6 bases, with 7 bases left between them. CDR3 residues: CASTSSNEQFF. In DNA form, the CDR3 reads TGTGCCAGCACGTCTAGCAATGAGCAGTTCTTC. Full variable domain (missing parts from reference TRBV2 and TRBJ2-1): EPEVTQTPSHQVTQMGQEVILRCVPISNHLYFYWYRQILGQKVEFLVSFYNNEISEKSEIFDDQFSVERPDGSNFTLKIRSTKLEDSAMYFCASTSSNEQFFGPGTRLTVL.

In this sample, this clone turned up a few times. The V gene is TRBV9, the J gene TRBJ1-5, with D possibly TRBD1 on 6 matching bases. There are 13 residues in the CDR3. Germline CDR1 and CDR2: SGDLS and YYNGEE. V was shortened by 5 bases and J by 6 bases, with 12 bases between the two germline ends. The DNA for the CDR3 is TGTGCCAGCAGTCAACAGGGACTTCAGCCCCAGCATTTT. This translates into CASSQQGLQPQHF.

The rearrangement links TRBV4-2 to TRBJ1-1, with TRBD1 matching over 9 bases. This CDR3 has 15 residues. V lost 3 bases, J lost 2 bases, and 4 bases stayed unmatched. From germline, CDR1 is LGHNA and CDR2 YNFKEQ. The CDR3, as DNA: TGTGCCAGCAGCCAGGGACAGGGAGAAAACACTGAAGCTTTCTTT. Its protein is CASSQGQGENTEAFF.

This chain uses TRBV7-8 with TRBJ1-1, with a possible D match to TRBD1 (5 bases). Trimming took 4 bases from V and 1 from J, leaving 7 bases between them. Germline values: CDR1 SGHVS, CDR2 FQNEAQ. The CDR3 has 13 amino acids. Here the CDR3 reads CASSSTGNTEAFF. The DNA for the CDR3 is TGTGCCAGCAGCTCCACAGGGAACACTGAAGCTTTCTTT. The full variable domain, its missing parts supplied by reference TRBV7-8 and TRBJ1-1, is GAGVSQSPRYKVAKRGQDVALRCDPISGHVSLFWYQQALGQGPEFLTYFQNEAQLDKSGLPSDRFFAERPEGSVSTLKIQRTQQEDSAVYLCASSSTGNTEAFFGQGTRLTVV.

The V call is TRBV7-6, the J call TRBJ1-3; TRBD1 matches 11 bases. V shed 6 bases and J 0 bases; nucleotides not matched to a gene: 16. Germline loops: CDR1 SGHVS, CDR2 FNYEAQ. This CDR3 is built from 20 residues. The CDR3 DNA reads TGTGCCAGCAGTCCTCGGACAGGGGGCTTCCTAACCCTCTCTGGAAACACCATATATTTT. Its translation: CASSPRTGGFLTLSGNTIYF.

CDR3 residues: CASSLAGPTEAFF. In DNA, the CDR3 is TGTGCCAGCAGTTTAGCGGGACCTACTGAAGCTTTCTTT. The rearrangement joins TRBV27 to TRBJ1-1; a weak D match, TRBD1 (5 bases). V shed 2 bases and J shed 5 bases, with 9 bases lying between them. Germline V gene lookup returns CDR1 MNHEY and CDR2 SMNVEV (reference sequence). CDR3 length equals 13 residues.

V and J are TRBV7-8 and TRBJ2-1; possibly TRBD2 for D (5 bases). Germline V CDR1 and CDR2: SGHVS, FQNEAQ. The V end lost 1 base, the J end lost 2 bases, and 12 bases lay between the germline ends. CDR3 size: 16 residues. The CDR3 region is CASSLDSGPPYNEQFF. CDR3 bases: TGTGCCAGCAGCTTAGACAGCGGCCCTCCCTACAATGAGCAGTTCTTC. Drawing the rest from reference TRBV7-8 and TRBJ2-1, the complete variable domain is GAGVSQSPRYKVAKRGQDVALRCDPISGHVSLFWYQQALGQGPEFLTYFQNEAQLDKSGLPSDRFFAERPEGSVSTLKIQRTQQEDSAVYLCASSLDSGPPYNEQFFGPGTRLTVL.

The chain carries TRBV5-1 and TRBJ2-3; D is ambiguous. V was clipped by 2 bases and J by 6 bases, with 13 bases between them. CDR1 and CDR2 from the germline V gene are SGHRS and YFSETQ. This CDR3 spans 14 amino acids. The chain's CDR3 is CASSLGPGSDTQYF. For the CDR3, the DNA is TGCGCCAGCAGCTTAGGTCCAGGTTCGGATACGCAGTATTTT.

The rearrangement uses TRBV9 and TRBJ2-3; D is ambiguous. V gave up 0 bases and J gave up 1 base, with 6 bases separating them. Germline CDR1 reads SGDLS; CDR2 reads YYNGEE. The CDR3 runs to 14 residues. This CDR3 is CASSVEVGTDTQYF. CDR3 bases: TGTGCCAGCAGCGTAGAGGTTGGCACAGATACGCAGTATTTT.

The rearrangement links TRBV19 to TRBJ2-2; the D gene could be TRBD1 or TRBD2 (5 bases each). Germline values: CDR1 LNHDA, CDR2 SQIVND (reference sequence). The length of the CDR3 is 15 residues. With 6 bases removed from V and 3 bases from J, the gap between germline ends came to 14 bases. The chain's CDR3 is CASRGDGRYTGELFF. CDR3 bases: TGTGCCAGTAGAGGGGACGGTCGATACACCGGGGAGCTGTTTTTT.

The chain has TRBV5-4 and TRBJ1-4; TRBD1 might be the D (5 bases). This CDR3 is built from 14 residues. The V gene's germline CDR1 is SGHNT and CDR2 YYREEE (reference sequence). V was clipped by 4 bases and J by 5 bases, with 12 bases between them. Here the CDR3 DNA reads TGTGCCAGCAGCCCAGGGACGGGGAATGAAAAACTGTTTTTT. Its translation is CASSPGTGNEKLFF.

V is TRBV7-5 and J is TRBJ1-5; the table names TRBD1, a call not compared with the DNA. TRBV7-5 is a documented pseudogene. CDR3 length equals 14 residues. The CDR3: CVRSLRWPPQPQHF. The CDR3 DNA reads TGTGTCAGAAGCTTACGATGGCCGCCCCAGCCCCAGCATTTT.

CDR3: CASSLAMAGGEDEQFF. The CDR3 coding sequence is TGCGCCAGCAGCTTGGCCATGGCGGGAGGTGAGGATGAGCAGTTCTTC. The rearrangement uses TRBV5-1 and TRBJ2-1; TRBD2 matches at 8 bases. With V trimmed by 0 bases and J by 8 bases, 10 bases remained unmatched. Looked up from germline, CDR1 is SGHRS and CDR2 is YFSETQ. The CDR3 covers 16 residues.

The chain is built from TRBV6-4 and TRBJ2-3, with D perhaps matching TRBD2 (6 bases). V lost 4 bases and J lost 3, with 17 bases in between. The CDR3 sequence is 16 residues long. Germline CDR1 MRHNA, CDR2 SNTAGT. In DNA form, the CDR3 reads TGTGCCAGCAGTGCGGGACTCCAGCCGTGGACAGATACGCAGTATTTT. The encoded protein is CASSAGLQPWTDTQYF.

This clone was counted a few times. V usage is TRBV6-1 and J usage is TRBJ1-1; D uncertain. Germline V CDR1 and CDR2: MNHNS, SASEGT. The CDR3 contains 11 residues. In DNA, the CDR3 is TGTGCGTCGCGTATGAACACTGAAGCTTTCTTT. Residues: CASRMNTEAFF.

The chain employs TRBV28 and TRBJ2-5, with 8 nucleotides matching TRBD2. The germline gives CDR1 MDHEN, CDR2 SYDVKM. The CDR3 extends over 15 amino acids. J lost 4 bases, V lost 2 bases, and 6 bases had no gene match. The CDR3 sequence: CASSLIQLAGETQYF. For the CDR3, the DNA is TGTGCCAGCAGTTTAATTCAGCTAGCGGGAGAGACCCAGTACTTC.

The chain has TRBV11-2 and TRBJ2-5; D perhaps matches TRBD1 (6 bases). Germline CDR1 reads SGHAT; CDR2 reads FQNNGV. This CDR3 is built from 16 residues. V was clipped by 5 bases and J by 2 bases, with 18 bases between them. The DNA for the CDR3 is TGTGCCAGCAGCCCCAGGGGTGATTCTGAACAAGAGACCCAGTACTTC. Amino acid sequence: CASSPRGDSEQETQYF.